These T cell receptor beta chains were read from a single sample in a study of T cells in localized non-small cell lung cancer. Sequencing was performed with immunoSEQ multiplex PCR; in TCRdb, only in-frame clones are kept and a portion is missing. The sample records approximately 11,000 clones, more than 45% being singletons. Sequencing was performed on lymph node tissue, taken before any cancer treatment. The receptors come from a woman aged 35 to 69 with stage II squamous cell lung carcinoma. The CDR3 runs from the conserved cysteine through the conserved F or W.

>TRBV25-1|TRBJ2-3
CASSDPAGRTTDTQYF
>TRBV29-1|TRBJ2-7
CSVGTGTWLYEQYF
>TRBV11-3|TRBJ2-6
CASSAGQGPTGANVLTF
>TRBV28|TRBJ1-4
CASSLPTALGEKLFF
>TRBV29-1|TRBJ1-2
CSVEIRGEIGNYDYTF
>TRBV5-1|TRBJ2-5
CASSLTSGGAGTQYF
>TRBV7-6|TRBJ1-6
CASSPSSGISDHLPLHF
>TRBV28|TRBJ1-5
CASSFPGDQPQHF
>TRBV29-1|TRBJ1-2
CSTKGPDRPSNYGYTF
>TRBV11-3|TRBJ2-3
CASNPSETQRTDTQYF
>TRBV6-8|TRBJ2-7
CASSAPPTASSSYEQYF
>TRBV29-1|TRBJ1-6
CSVEGLRGNSPLHF
>TRBV6-8|TRBJ2-3
CASSNRGDTQYF
>TRBV6-8|TRBJ1-1
CASNPRGQGNTEAFF
>TRBV6-8|TRBJ1-5
CASSDTGSNQPQHF
>TRBV9|TRBJ1-2
CASSVGGQANYGYTF
>TRBV7-5|TRBJ2-1
CASSFDGGVDNEQFF
>TRBV19|TRBJ1-1
CASRTRTGGERFF
>TRBV1|TRBJ2-2
CASSQDDPGQGATGELFF
>TRBV15|TRBJ1-4
CATSGPRRTTNEKLFF
>TRBV11-3|TRBJ1-3
CASSYDGRSGNTIYF
>TRBV28|TRBJ1-1
CASSPSYNTEAFF
>TRBV19|TRBJ2-1
CASSIGTSRREQFF
>TRBV6-8|TRBJ1-6
CASSAGTGNSPLHF
>TRBV28|TRBJ1-1
CASASPGENTEAFF
>TRBV9|TRBJ2-7
CASRNRQVSYEQYF
>TRBV11-3|TRBJ1-1
CASSSQGLGNTEAFF
>TRBV4-1|TRBJ2-7
CASSQDRFSYEQYF
>TRBV18|TRBJ2-1
CASSGLAGRTNSPYNEQFF
>TRBV11-3|TRBJ2-7
CASSSRLAGAYEQYF
>TRBV14|TRBJ1-1
CASSPRAGTEAFF
>TRBV11-3|TRBJ1-2
CASSYGDRGKGYTF
>TRBV6-4|TRBJ1-2
CASRRGDGALFYGYTF
>TRBV30|TRBJ1-1
CAWNSNTEAFF
>TRBV14|TRBJ2-7
CASSLSGVTYEQYF
>TRBV6-8|TRBJ1-6
CASSTGSYNSPLHF
>TRBV9|TRBJ2-1
CASSVVAGGRNEQFF
>TRBV6-8|TRBJ2-1
CASSMNSHLDYNEQFF
>TRBV6-8|TRBJ1-1
CASSPSGGNTEAFF
>TRBV18|TRBJ2-2
CASSLLNTGELFF
>TRBV9|TRBJ2-1
CASSVASRDYNEQFF